The text below deals with one TCR beta chain. Its antigen remains unknown. The source of the sample is a study of T cells in localized non-small cell lung cancer. Regarding the study as a whole: The study found T cell clonality highest in uninvolved adjacent lung, above tumor.

Libraries were prepared by immunoSEQ multiplex PCR; TCRdb keeps only in-frame clonotypes and omits some of them. The table lists 32,000 or so clones, approximately 87% of them singletons. V was shortened by 3 bases and J by 2 bases, with 17 bases between the two germline ends. This CDR3 is 17 amino acids long. CDR1 is MNHEY and CDR2 is SMNVEV in the germline V gene (reference sequence). V and J are TRBV27 and TRBJ2-1, with D possibly matching TRBD2 (6 bases). The clonotype originates from a man between 40 and 70 years old with stage I lung adenocarcinoma. The sequenced sample was peripheral blood, obtained before any cancer treatment. The CDR3 coding sequence is TGTGCCAGCAGTTTTGGGCCTAGCGCCGAACCCTACAATGAGCAGTTCTTC. This encodes CASSFGPSAEPYNEQFF.